This paragraph covers one T cell receptor (beta chain) sequence. The data belong to a study of technical replicates of blood from several donors. Here immunoSEQ multiplex PCR was the method, and the copy in TCRdb shows in-frame clones only, minus some. The table has around 50,000 clones, around 95% seen once; the top ten hold roughly 0.36%. The source of this sequence is a human donor in good health. The sequencing input was T cells isolated from PBMCs.

DNA for the CDR3: TGTGCCAGCAGCCCACTAGCGGGAGAAAACGAGCAGTACTTC. Its protein product is CASSPLAGENEQYF. The genes are TRBV9 and TRBJ2-7, with TRBD2 identical over 11 bases. The CDR3 covers 14 residues. V shed 4 bases and J 5 bases; nucleotides not matched to a gene: 5. The germline gives CDR1 SGDLS, CDR2 YYNGEE. Based on the CDR3 plus reference TRBV9 and TRBJ2-7, the full variable domain is DSGVTQTPKHLITATGQRVTLRCSPRSGDLSVYWYQQSLDQGLQFLIQYYNGEERAKGNILERFSAQQFPDLHSELNLSSLELGDSALYFCASSPLAGENEQYFGPGTRLTVT.